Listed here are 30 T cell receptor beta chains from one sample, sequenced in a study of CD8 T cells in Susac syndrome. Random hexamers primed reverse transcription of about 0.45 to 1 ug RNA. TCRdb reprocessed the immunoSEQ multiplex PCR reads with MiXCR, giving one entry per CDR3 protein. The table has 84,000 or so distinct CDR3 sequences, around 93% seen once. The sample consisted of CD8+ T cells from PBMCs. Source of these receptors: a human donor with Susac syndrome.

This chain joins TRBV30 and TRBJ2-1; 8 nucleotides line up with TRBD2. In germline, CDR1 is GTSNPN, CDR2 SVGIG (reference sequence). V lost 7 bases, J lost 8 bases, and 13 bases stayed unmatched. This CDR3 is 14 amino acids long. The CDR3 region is CASYTGGPADEQFF. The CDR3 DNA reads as TGTGCCTCCTACACGGGAGGGCCAGCTGATGAGCAGTTCTTC.

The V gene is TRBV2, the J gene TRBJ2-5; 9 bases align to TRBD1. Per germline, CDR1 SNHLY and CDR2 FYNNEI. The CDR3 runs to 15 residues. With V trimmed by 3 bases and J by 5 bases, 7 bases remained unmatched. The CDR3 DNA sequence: TGTGCCAGCAGTGACTTGGGACAGGGTGAGGAGACCCAGTACTTC. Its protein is CASSDLGQGEETQYF. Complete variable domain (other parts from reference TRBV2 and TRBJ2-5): EPEVTQTPSHQVTQMGQEVILRCVPISNHLYFYWYRQILGQKVEFLVSFYNNEISEKSEIFDDQFSVERPDGSNFTLKIRSTKLEDSAMYFCASSDLGQGEETQYFGPGTRLLVL.

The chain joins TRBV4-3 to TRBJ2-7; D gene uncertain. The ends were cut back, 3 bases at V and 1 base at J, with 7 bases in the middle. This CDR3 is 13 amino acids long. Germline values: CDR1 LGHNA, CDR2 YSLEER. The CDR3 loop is CASSQWGSYEQYF. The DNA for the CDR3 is TGCGCCAGCAGCCAGTGGGGATCCTACGAGCAGTACTTC.

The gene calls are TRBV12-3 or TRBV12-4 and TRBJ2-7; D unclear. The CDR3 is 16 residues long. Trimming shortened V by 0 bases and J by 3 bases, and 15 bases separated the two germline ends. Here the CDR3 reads CASSLAVLPPNYEQYF. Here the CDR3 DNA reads TGTGCCAGCAGTTTAGCGGTACTACCGCCCAACTACGAGCAGTACTTC.

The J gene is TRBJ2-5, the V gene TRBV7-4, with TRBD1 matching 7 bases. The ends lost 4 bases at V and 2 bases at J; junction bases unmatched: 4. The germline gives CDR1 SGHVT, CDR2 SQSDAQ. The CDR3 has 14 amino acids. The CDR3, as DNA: TGTGCCAGCAGCTGTGGGACAGAACAAGAGACCCAGTACTTC. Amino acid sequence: CASSCGTEQETQYF.

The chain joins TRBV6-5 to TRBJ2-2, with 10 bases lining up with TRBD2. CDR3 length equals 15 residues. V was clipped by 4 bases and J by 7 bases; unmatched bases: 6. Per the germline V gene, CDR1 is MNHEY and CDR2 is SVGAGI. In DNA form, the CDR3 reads TGTGCCAGCAGTTTTACTAGCGGGACAGGCGGGGAGCTGTTTTTT. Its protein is CASSFTSGTGGELFF.

The CDR3 DNA sequence: TGCAGTGCTAGTTTGTCCGGGACAGGGGGCTTAACAGATACGCAGTATTTT. This encodes CSASLSGTGGLTDTQYF. The J gene is TRBJ2-3, the V gene TRBV20-1, with 12 nucleotides matching TRBD1. Per the germline V gene, CDR1 is DFQATT and CDR2 is SNEGSKA (reference sequence). There are 17 residues in the CDR3. Germline trimming cut 3 bases from V and 3 bases from J; bases unmatched to any gene: 10.

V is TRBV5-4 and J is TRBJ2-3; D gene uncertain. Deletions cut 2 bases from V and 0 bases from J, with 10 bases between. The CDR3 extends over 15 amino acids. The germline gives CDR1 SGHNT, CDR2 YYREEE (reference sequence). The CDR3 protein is CASSLGRPSTDTQYF. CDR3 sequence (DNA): TGTGCCAGCAGCTTAGGACGACCTAGCACAGATACGCAGTATTTT. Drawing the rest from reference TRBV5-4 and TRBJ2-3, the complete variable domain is ETGVTQSPTHLIKTRGQQVTLRCSSQSGHNTVSWYQQALGQGPQFIFQYYREEENGRGNFPPRFSGLQFPNYSSELNVNALELDDSALYLCASSLGRPSTDTQYFGPGTRLTVL.

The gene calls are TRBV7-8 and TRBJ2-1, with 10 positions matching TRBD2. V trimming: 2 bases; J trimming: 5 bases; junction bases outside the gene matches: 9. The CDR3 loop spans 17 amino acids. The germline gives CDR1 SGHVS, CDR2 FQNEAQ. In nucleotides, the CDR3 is TGTGCCAGCAGCTTATTGGCCCTAGCGGGGGAAAACAATGAGCAGTTCTTC. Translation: CASSLLALAGENNEQFF.

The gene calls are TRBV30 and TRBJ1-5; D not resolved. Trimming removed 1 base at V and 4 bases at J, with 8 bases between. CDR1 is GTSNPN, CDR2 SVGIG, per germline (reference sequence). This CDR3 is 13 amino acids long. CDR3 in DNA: TGTGCCTGGAGTGAAGGCGGTAATCAGCCCCAGCATTTT. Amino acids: CAWSEGGNQPQHF.

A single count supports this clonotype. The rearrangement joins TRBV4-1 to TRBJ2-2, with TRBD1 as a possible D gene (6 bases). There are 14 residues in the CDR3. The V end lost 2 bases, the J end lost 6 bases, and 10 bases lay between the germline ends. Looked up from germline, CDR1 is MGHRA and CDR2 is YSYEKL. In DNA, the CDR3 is TGCGCCAGCAGCCAACACAGGGATCCCGGGGAGCTGTTTTTT. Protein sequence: CASSQHRDPGELFF.

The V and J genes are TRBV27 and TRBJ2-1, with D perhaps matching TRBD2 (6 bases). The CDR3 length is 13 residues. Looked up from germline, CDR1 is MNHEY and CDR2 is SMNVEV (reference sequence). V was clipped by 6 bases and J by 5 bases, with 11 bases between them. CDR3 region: CASSPGLHNEQFF. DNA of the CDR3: TGTGCCAGCAGCCCGGGACTGCACAATGAGCAGTTCTTC.

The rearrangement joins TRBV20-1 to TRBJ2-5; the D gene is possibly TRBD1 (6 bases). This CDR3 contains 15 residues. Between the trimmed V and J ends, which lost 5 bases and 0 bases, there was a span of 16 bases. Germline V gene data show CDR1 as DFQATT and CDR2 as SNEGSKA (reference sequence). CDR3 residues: CSAPDSTSYQETQYF. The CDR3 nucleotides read TGCAGTGCTCCGGACAGCACTTCGTACCAAGAGACCCAGTACTTC.

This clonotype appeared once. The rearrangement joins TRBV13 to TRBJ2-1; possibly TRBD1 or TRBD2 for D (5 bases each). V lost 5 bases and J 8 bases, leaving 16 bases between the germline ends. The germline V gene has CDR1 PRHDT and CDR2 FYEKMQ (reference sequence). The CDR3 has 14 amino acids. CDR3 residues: CASSTRRGRDEQFF. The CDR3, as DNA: TGTGCCAGCAGCACCCGACGGGGCCGAGATGAGCAGTTCTTC.

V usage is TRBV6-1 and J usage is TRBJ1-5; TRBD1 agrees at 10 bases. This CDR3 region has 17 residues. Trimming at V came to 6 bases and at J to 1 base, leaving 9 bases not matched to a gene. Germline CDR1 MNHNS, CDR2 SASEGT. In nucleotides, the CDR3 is TGTGCCAGCAGGGGGGACAGGGGTCGAGAAAGCAATCAGCCCCAGCATTTT. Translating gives CASRGDRGRESNQPQHF.

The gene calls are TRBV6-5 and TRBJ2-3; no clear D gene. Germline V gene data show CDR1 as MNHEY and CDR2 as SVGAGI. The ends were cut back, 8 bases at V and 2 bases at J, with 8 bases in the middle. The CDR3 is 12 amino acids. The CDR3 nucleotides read TGTGCCAGCTCTGGAGCCACAGATACGCAGTATTTT. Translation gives CASSGATDTQYF.

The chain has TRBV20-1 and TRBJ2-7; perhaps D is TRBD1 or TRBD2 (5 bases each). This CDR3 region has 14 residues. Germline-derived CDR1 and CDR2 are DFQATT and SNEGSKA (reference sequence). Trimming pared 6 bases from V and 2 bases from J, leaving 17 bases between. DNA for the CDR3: TGCAGTGCCGCCCCGGGACGTCAGCCCTACGAGCAGTACTTC. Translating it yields CSAAPGRQPYEQYF.

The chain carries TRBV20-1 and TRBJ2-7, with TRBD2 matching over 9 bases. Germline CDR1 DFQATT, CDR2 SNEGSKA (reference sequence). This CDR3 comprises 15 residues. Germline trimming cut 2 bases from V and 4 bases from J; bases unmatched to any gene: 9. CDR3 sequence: CSARLGGRAVYEQYF. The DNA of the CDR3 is TGCAGTGCTAGACTGGGCGGGAGGGCCGTATACGAGCAGTACTTC.

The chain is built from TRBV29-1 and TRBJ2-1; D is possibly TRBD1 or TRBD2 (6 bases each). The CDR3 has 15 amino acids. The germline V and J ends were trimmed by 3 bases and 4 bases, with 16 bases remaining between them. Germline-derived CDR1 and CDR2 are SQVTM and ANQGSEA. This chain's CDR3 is CSVEGGTSIYNEQFF. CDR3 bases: TGCAGCGTTGAGGGGGGCACGTCTATTTACAATGAGCAGTTCTTC.

In DNA, the CDR3 is TGTGCCATCAGTGAGGAACCGGGTAAATACACTGAAGCTTTCTTT. The encoded protein is CAISEEPGKYTEAFF. The V and J genes are TRBV10-3 and TRBJ1-1; D gene uncertain. The CDR3 has 15 amino acids. The germline CDR1 and CDR2 sequences are ENHRY and SYGVKD. V lost 2 bases and J lost 3, with 13 bases in between.

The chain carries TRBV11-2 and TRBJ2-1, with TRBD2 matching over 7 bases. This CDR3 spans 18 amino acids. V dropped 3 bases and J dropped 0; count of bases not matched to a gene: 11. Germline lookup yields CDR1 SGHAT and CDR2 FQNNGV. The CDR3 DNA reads TGTGCCAGCAGCTTGGAGACTAGCTTGACTATCTCCTACAATGAGCAGTTCTTC. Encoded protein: CASSLETSLTISYNEQFF.

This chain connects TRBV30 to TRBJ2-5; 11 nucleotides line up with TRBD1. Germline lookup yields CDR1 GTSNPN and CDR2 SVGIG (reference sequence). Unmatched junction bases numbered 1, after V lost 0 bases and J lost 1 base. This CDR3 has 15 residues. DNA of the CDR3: TGTGCCTGGAGTGTGGACAGGGGGCCCCAAGAGACCCAGTACTTC. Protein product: CAWSVDRGPQETQYF.

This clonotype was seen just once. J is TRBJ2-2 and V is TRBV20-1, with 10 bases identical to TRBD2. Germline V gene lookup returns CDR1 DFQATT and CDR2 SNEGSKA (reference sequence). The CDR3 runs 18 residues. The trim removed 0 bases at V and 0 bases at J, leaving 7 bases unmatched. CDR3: CSARDWLAGGTNTGELFF. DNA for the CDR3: TGCAGTGCTAGAGATTGGTTAGCGGGAGGAACGAACACCGGGGAGCTGTTTTTT.

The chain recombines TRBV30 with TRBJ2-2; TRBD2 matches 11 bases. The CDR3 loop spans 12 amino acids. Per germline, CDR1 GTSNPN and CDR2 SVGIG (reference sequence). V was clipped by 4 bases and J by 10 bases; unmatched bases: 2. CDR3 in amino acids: CAWKLAGVELFF. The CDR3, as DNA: TGTGCCTGGAAACTAGCGGGAGTGGAGCTGTTTTTT. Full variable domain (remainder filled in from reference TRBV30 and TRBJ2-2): SQTIHQWPATLVQPVGSPLSLECTVEGTSNPNLYWYRQAAGRGLQLLFYSVGIGQISSEVPQNLSASRPQDRQFILSSKKLLLSDSGFYLCAWKLAGVELFFGEGSRLTVL.

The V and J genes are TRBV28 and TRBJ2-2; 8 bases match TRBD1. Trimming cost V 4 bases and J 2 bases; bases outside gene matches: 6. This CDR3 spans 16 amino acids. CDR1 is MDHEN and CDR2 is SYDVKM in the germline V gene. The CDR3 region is CASSSQGALNTGELFF. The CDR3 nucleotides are TGTGCCAGCAGTTCCCAGGGGGCTTTAAACACCGGGGAGCTGTTTTTT.

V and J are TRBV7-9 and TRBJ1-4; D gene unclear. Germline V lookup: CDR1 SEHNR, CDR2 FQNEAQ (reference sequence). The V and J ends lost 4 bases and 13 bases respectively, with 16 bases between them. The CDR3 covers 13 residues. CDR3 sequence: CASSSPTEKRLFF. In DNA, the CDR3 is TGTGCCAGCAGCTCACCCACTGAGAAAAGACTGTTTTTT.

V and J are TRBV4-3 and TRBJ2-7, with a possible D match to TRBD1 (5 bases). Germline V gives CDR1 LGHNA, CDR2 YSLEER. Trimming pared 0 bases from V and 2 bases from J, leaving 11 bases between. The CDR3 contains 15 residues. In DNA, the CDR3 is TGCGCCAGCAGCCAAGAAGGGGAAGGGACCTACGAGCAGTACTTC. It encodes CASSQEGEGTYEQYF.

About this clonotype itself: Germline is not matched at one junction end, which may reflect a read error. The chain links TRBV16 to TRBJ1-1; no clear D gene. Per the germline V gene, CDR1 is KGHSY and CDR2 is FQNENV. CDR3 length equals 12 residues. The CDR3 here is CASIQPSSEAFF. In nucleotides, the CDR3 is TGTGCCAGCATCCAACCTAGCAGTGAAGCTTTCTTT.

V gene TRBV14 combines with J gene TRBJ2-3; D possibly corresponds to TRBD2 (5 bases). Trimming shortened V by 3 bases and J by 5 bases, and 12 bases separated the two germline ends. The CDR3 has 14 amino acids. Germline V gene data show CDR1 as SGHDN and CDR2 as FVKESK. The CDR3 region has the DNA TGTGCCAGCAGCCAGTGGAGGATGGGAGATACGCAGTATTTT. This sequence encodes CASSQWRMGDTQYF. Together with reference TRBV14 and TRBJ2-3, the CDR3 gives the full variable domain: EAGVTQFPSHSVIEKGQTVTLRCDPISGHDNLYWYRRVMGKEIKFLLHFVKESKQDESGMPNNRFLAERTGGTYSTLKVQPAELEDSGVYFCASSQWRMGDTQYFGPGTRLTVL.

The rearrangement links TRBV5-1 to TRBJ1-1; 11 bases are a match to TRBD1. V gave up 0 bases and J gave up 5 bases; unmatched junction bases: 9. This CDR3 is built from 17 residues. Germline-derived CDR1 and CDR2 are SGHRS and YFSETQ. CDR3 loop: CASSLGDRGDKRTEAFF. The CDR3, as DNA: TGCGCCAGCAGCTTGGGGGACAGGGGGGATAAGAGAACTGAAGCTTTCTTT.